The 22 T cell receptor beta chains below all came from one sample that was sequenced in a study of blood T cell repertoires in COVID-19. The data were produced by immunoSEQ multiplex PCR, yet TCRdb's version contains in-frame clones alone and is incomplete. Among some 300,000 clones listed, roughly 91% were seen once. The sequencing sample was made of PBMCs or T cells enriched from blood (not recorded which). Receptor source: a woman in her thirties who had recovered from COVID-19.

The gene calls are TRBV10-3 and TRBJ1-2; 7 nucleotides match TRBD1. The germline V gene encodes CDR1 ENHRY and CDR2 SYGVKD. V was clipped by 3 bases and J by 4 bases; unmatched bases: 8. The CDR3 contains 15 residues. CDR3 protein: CAISDSDRRVYGYTF. The CDR3 DNA is TGTGCCATCAGTGATTCGGACAGGAGAGTCTATGGCTACACCTTC.

This clone was seen once. The chain employs TRBV15 and TRBJ2-1, with 10 bases lining up with TRBD2. The V gene's germline CDR1 is LNHNV and CDR2 YYDKDF (reference sequence). V lost 6 bases and J lost 3; bases outside the gene matches: 5. The length of the CDR3 is 15 residues. The CDR3 sequence: CATRYGLAVYNEQFF. CDR3 nucleotides: TGTGCCACCAGATATGGACTAGCGGTCTACAATGAGCAGTTCTTC.

The genes are TRBV18 and TRBJ2-5; 10 positions agree with TRBD1. There are 17 residues in the CDR3. V trimming: 4 bases; J trimming: 4 bases; junction bases outside the gene matches: 12. The germline CDR1 and CDR2 sequences are KGHSH and LQKENI. The CDR3 DNA follows: TGTGCCAGCTCACTACTTGGGACAGGGGTACCCCCAGAGACCCAGTACTTC. The encoded protein is CASSLLGTGVPPETQYF.

Of note for this clone: Sequence at one end of the junction differs from germline and may be a read error. The V gene is TRBV6-4, the J gene TRBJ2-3; 8 nucleotides line up with TRBD2. The CDR3 has 15 amino acids. CDR1 and CDR2 (germline): MRHNA, SNTAGT. This CDR3 is CASSYSAGERDTQYF. For the CDR3, the DNA is TGTGCCAGCAGTTACTCAGCGGGAGAAAGAGATACGCAGTATTTT.

The genes are TRBV19 and TRBJ1-4, with a weak D call TRBD1 (6 bases). V dropped 7 bases and J dropped 8 bases, with 14 bases sitting between them. The CDR3 contains 13 residues. Germline assignment: CDR1 LNHDA and CDR2 SQIVND (reference sequence). CDR3 residues: CASTSRGDEKLFF. CDR3 nucleotide sequence: TGTGCCAGTACCTCCAGGGGCGACGAAAAACTGTTTTTT.

This chain links TRBV11-3 with TRBJ2-7, with a possible D match to TRBD1 (6 bases). The CDR3 runs 14 residues. Germline loops: CDR1 SGHNT, CDR2 YENEEA. V lost 3 bases and J lost 2, with 11 bases in between. The CDR3 is CASSLYNRAYEQYF. DNA of the CDR3: TGTGCCAGCAGCTTGTATAACAGGGCCTACGAGCAGTACTTC.

This chain connects TRBV7-9 to TRBJ2-3, with D uncertain. V lost 2 bases and J lost 4, with 10 bases in between. The CDR3 totals 14 residues. Germline assignment: CDR1 SEHNR and CDR2 FQNEAQ (reference sequence). The DNA of the CDR3 is TGTGCCAGCAGCTTAAGTCTGGCCCCAGATACGCAGTATTTT. Residues: CASSLSLAPDTQYF.

This chain connects TRBV2 to TRBJ1-1; D gene uncertain. This CDR3 has 14 residues. Deletions cut 6 bases from V and 3 bases from J, with 14 bases between. Germline-derived CDR1 and CDR2 are SNHLY and FYNNEI. The CDR3 region has the DNA TGTGCCAGCAGAACCCACGACTTCTACACTGAAGCTTTCTTT. This gives the protein CASRTHDFYTEAFF.

The CDR3 loop is CASSLAPGGGQPQHF. CDR3 sequence (DNA): TGCGCCAGCAGCTTGGCCCCAGGGGGAGGACAGCCCCAGCATTTT. This chain joins TRBV5-1 and TRBJ1-5, with 7 positions matching TRBD1. The CDR3 contains 15 residues. Germline CDR1 and CDR2: SGHRS and YFSETQ. Trimming at V came to 0 bases and at J to 7 bases, leaving 7 bases not matched to a gene.

The chain joins TRBV27 to TRBJ2-1, with 8 bases identical to TRBD2. V trimming: 2 bases; J trimming: 4 bases; junction bases outside the gene matches: 10. CDR1 is MNHEY, CDR2 SMNVEV, per germline (reference sequence). CDR3 length: 17 residues. CDR3 region: CASSLLPAGGPYNEQFF. The DNA of the CDR3 is TGTGCCAGCAGTTTACTCCCCGCGGGAGGACCTTACAATGAGCAGTTCTTC.

This clone was recorded once. The chain links TRBV3-1 (or the pseudogene TRBV3-2) to TRBJ2-2, with 7 bases identical to TRBD2. Per the germline V gene, CDR1 is LGHDT and CDR2 is YNNKEL (reference sequence). J lost 2 bases, V lost 1 base, and 7 bases had no gene match. The CDR3 contains 17 residues. The CDR3 is CASSQVKLAINTGELFF. CDR3 DNA: TGTGCCAGCAGCCAAGTAAAACTAGCGATTAACACCGGGGAGCTGTTTTTT.

The rearrangement links TRBV2 to TRBJ2-1; 8 bases match TRBD2. The CDR3 consists of 15 residues. V trimming: 4 bases; J trimming: 5 bases; junction bases outside the gene matches: 7. The germline gives CDR1 SNHLY, CDR2 FYNNEI. The CDR3 bases are TGTGCCAGCAGTGTCCTAGCGGGTGGGAACAATGAGCAGTTCTTC. As protein: CASSVLAGGNNEQFF.

The chain links TRBV7-2 to TRBJ2-1, with a possible D match to TRBD1 (5 bases). Germline V gene sequence: CDR1 SGHTA, CDR2 FQGNSA. The V gene lost 0 bases and the J gene lost 5 bases, with 11 bases spanning the gap. The CDR3 is 15 residues long. The CDR3 region is CASSLARTGDNEQFF. The CDR3 bases are TGTGCCAGCAGCTTAGCGCGTACAGGCGACAATGAGCAGTTCTTC.

Here the CDR3 DNA reads TGTGCCTGGGGAGAGGACTACAATGAGCAGTTCTTC. Its protein product is CAWGEDYNEQFF. V and J are TRBV2 and TRBJ2-1, with D perhaps matching TRBD2 (5 bases). In germline, CDR1 is SNHLY, CDR2 FYNNEI. This CDR3 region has 12 residues. The V end lost 11 bases, the J end lost 3 bases, and 11 bases lay between the germline ends.

The chain employs TRBV7-3 and TRBJ1-5, with 11 bases matching TRBD1. Trimming removed 4 bases from V and 6 bases from J; junction bases left unmatched: 2. CDR3 length: 14 amino acids. The V gene's germline CDR1 is SGHTA and CDR2 FQGTGA. DNA of the CDR3: TGTGCCAGCAGCTCCGGGACAGGGGGTCAGCCCCAGCATTTT. Translating gives CASSSGTGGQPQHF.

The chain uses TRBV3-1 (or the pseudogene TRBV3-2) and TRBJ2-7; TRBD2 agrees at 12 bases. The CDR3 covers 15 residues. The junction had 5 bases not matched to a gene; V was cut back by 6 bases and J by 2 bases. CDR1 LGHDT and CDR2 YNNKEL come from the germline V gene (reference sequence). Written as DNA, the CDR3 is TGTGCCAGCAGGCCCGGACTAGCGGGGACCTACGAGCAGTACTTC. Protein: CASRPGLAGTYEQYF.

This clone was seen a handful of times. The chain has TRBV3-1 (or the pseudogene TRBV3-2) and TRBJ1-5; 7 positions match TRBD1. Germline V gene data show CDR1 as LGHDT and CDR2 as YNNKEL (reference sequence). This CDR3 region has 14 residues. The V and J ends lost 4 bases and 7 bases, in that order; junction bases with no gene match: 7. CDR3 DNA sequence: TGTGCCAGCAGCCCTACCCAGGGGGAACAGCCCCAGCATTTT. Amino acids: CASSPTQGEQPQHF.

This rearrangement joins TRBV5-6 to TRBJ1-2, with D unresolved. Germline V gene sequence: CDR1 SGHDT, CDR2 YYEEEE. The CDR3 runs to 13 residues. Trimming shortened V by 4 bases and J by 11 bases, and 18 bases separated the two germline ends. The CDR3, as DNA: TGTGCCAGCAGCAGAGGGTTTGGGCAAAGGTACACCTTC. It is translated as CASSRGFGQRYTF.

J is TRBJ2-7 and V is TRBV28; D might be TRBD1 (5 bases). This CDR3 has 12 residues. CDR1 and CDR2 (germline): MDHEN, SYDVKM. V was trimmed by 6 bases and J by 6 bases, leaving 12 bases between them. CDR3 bases: TGTGCCAGCAGCCTTCAGGGCTCCGAGCAGTACTTC. Encoded protein: CASSLQGSEQYF. The whole variable domain, filled in from reference TRBV28 and TRBJ2-7, reads DVKVTQSSRYLVKRTGEKVFLECVQDMDHENMFWYRQDPGLGLRLIYFSYDVKMKEKGDIPEGYSVSREKKERFSLILESASTNQTSMYLCASSLQGSEQYFGPGTRLTVT.

V gene TRBV27 combines with J gene TRBJ1-1; D is possibly TRBD1 (5 bases). In germline, CDR1 is MNHEY, CDR2 SMNVEV (reference sequence). CDR3 size: 15 residues. Trimming shortened V by 8 bases and J by 1 base, and 17 bases separated the two germline ends. CDR3 in amino acids: CASSLSLRGNTEAFF. The CDR3, as DNA: TGTGCCAGCTCCTTATCCCTTAGGGGGAACACTGAAGCTTTCTTT.

The V and J genes are TRBV5-6 and TRBJ2-5; D not certain. Trimming removed 2 bases from V and 5 bases from J, with 10 bases in between. The CDR3 is made up of 13 amino acids. CDR1 is SGHDT, CDR2 YYEEEE, per germline. DNA for the CDR3: TGTGCCAGCAGCTTCGGCCTGCGGGAGACCCAGTACTTC. Translating gives CASSFGLRETQYF. The full variable domain, with the rest looked up from reference TRBV5-6 and TRBJ2-5, is DAGVTQSPTHLIKTRGQQVTLRCSPKSGHDTVSWYQQALGQGPQFIFQYYEEEERQRGNFPDRFSGHQFPNYSSELNVNALLLGDSALYLCASSFGLRETQYFGPGTRLLVL.

This sequence joins TRBV2 and TRBJ2-7; 8 nucleotides match TRBD2. Unmatched junction bases numbered 8, after V lost 6 bases and J lost 10 bases. This CDR3 comprises 12 residues. CDR1 and CDR2 from the germline V gene are SNHLY and FYNNEI. The CDR3 DNA sequence: TGTGCCAGCAGAACGGGAGGGTTCGAACAGTACTTC. The encoded protein is CASRTGGFEQYF.